Below are 10 T cell receptor beta chains sequenced from a single sample in a study of graft-versus-host responses after intestinal transplantation. For these receptors, no antigen is known. The assay was immunoSEQ multiplex PCR, and TCRdb's table has in-frame clones only and misses some. The sample lists more than 90,000 clones; around nine tenths were seen once. This specimen consisted of unstimulated CD4+ T cells sorted from spleen or lymph node cells, obtained before transplant. The receptor source for this set is a human donor who was the organ donor for an intestinal transplant.

The V gene is TRBV5-4, the J gene TRBJ1-2; 7 bases agree with TRBD1. The CDR3 has 14 residues. The V gene's germline CDR1 is SGHNT and CDR2 YYREEE (reference sequence). Trimming at V came to 4 bases and at J to 2 bases, leaving 5 bases not matched to a gene. CDR3 loop: CASSGGQENYGYTF. The CDR3 DNA reads as TGTGCCAGCAGCGGAGGACAGGAAAACTATGGCTACACCTTC.

CDR3 residues: CASSESSPAGLYNEQFF. The CDR3 DNA sequence: TGCGCCAGCAGTGAGTCGAGTCCAGCGGGGTTATACAATGAGCAGTTCTTC. This chain uses TRBV10-2 with TRBJ2-1, with TRBD2 identical over 7 bases. Germline V gene sequence: CDR1 WSHSY, CDR2 SAAADI. The CDR3 runs 17 residues. With 0 bases clipped from V and 4 bases from J, the junction kept 9 bases outside the gene matches.

The chain is built from TRBV27 and TRBJ2-1; 11 nucleotides align to TRBD1. The J segment lost 2 bases and the V segment lost 6 bases, leaving 6 bases of the junction unmatched. The CDR3 runs to 16 residues. CDR1 is MNHEY and CDR2 is SMNVEV in the germline V gene (reference sequence). The DNA of the CDR3 is TGTGCCAGCAGACCGGACAGGGGGCTTACCTACAATGAGCAGTTCTTC. It codes for CASRPDRGLTYNEQFF.

On this clone itself: Compared with germline, one end of the junction differs, possibly owing to a read error. The V and J genes are TRBV7-7 and TRBJ2-1; D is possibly TRBD2 (5 bases). CDR3 length equals 14 residues. Germline CDR1 reads SSHAT; CDR2 reads FNYEAQ (reference sequence). The CDR3 loop is CASSLSPAANEQFF. CDR3 DNA: TGTGCTAGCAGCTTATCACCAGCGGCCAATGAGCAGTTCTTC.

The rearrangement links TRBV29-1 to TRBJ2-3; perhaps TRBD2 as D (6 bases). CDR3 size: 13 residues. Germline CDR1 reads SQVTM; CDR2 reads ANQGSEA. V was cut by 1 base and J by 4 bases, with 9 bases left in between. The CDR3 here is CSVEGGTPDTQYF. The CDR3 nucleotides read TGCAGCGTTGAAGGTGGGACTCCAGATACGCAGTATTTT.

The V gene is TRBV4-3, the J gene TRBJ1-2, with TRBD1 identical over 9 bases. Trimming at V came to 3 bases and at J to 0 bases, leaving 5 bases not matched to a gene. The germline V gene encodes CDR1 LGHNA and CDR2 YSLEER. This CDR3 region has 16 residues. Here the CDR3 reads CASSQGTGGSNYGYTF. The DNA of the CDR3 is TGCGCCAGCAGCCAGGGTACAGGGGGCTCTAACTATGGCTACACCTTC.

This rearrangement joins TRBV7-2 to TRBJ1-2; TRBD1 is a possible D gene (6 bases). The V end was cut by 5 bases, the J end by 3 bases, with 22 bases between. Germline V CDR1 and CDR2: SGHTA, FQGNSA. The CDR3 length is 17 residues. In DNA, the CDR3 is TGTGCCAGCAGCCCGCCCCGGCCAGGGGAGGATGACTATGGCTACACCTTC. This gives the protein CASSPPRPGEDDYGYTF.

This CDR3 is CASSLGRGLSEQYF. CDR3 coding DNA: TGTGCCAGCAGCTTGGGCAGGGGGCTCAGCGAGCAGTACTTC. The rearrangement uses TRBV5-4 and TRBJ2-7, with 8 bases fitting TRBD1. Unmatched junction bases numbered 5, after V lost 0 bases and J lost 6 bases. Germline CDR1 and CDR2: SGHNT and YYREEE (reference sequence). The CDR3 is made up of 14 amino acids.

The chain is built from TRBV6-1 and TRBJ1-1; D remains ambiguous. CDR1 is MNHNS, CDR2 SASEGT, per germline. The CDR3 is made up of 13 amino acids. Between the trimmed V and J ends, which lost 8 bases and 1 base, there was a span of 11 bases. The CDR3 DNA is TGTGCCAGCTGTTATCTACCGAACACTGAAGCTTTCTTT. This translates into CASCYLPNTEAFF.

The chain couples TRBV30 to TRBJ2-1; 9 nucleotides match TRBD2. Germline V lookup: CDR1 GTSNPN, CDR2 SVGIG (reference sequence). With 0 bases clipped from V and 10 bases from J, the junction kept 1 base outside the gene matches. This CDR3 spans 12 amino acids. In DNA form, the CDR3 reads TGTGCCTGGAGTGTAGCGGGAGGAGAGCAGTTCTTC. Protein sequence: CAWSVAGGEQFF.